Listed here is a single T cell receptor beta chain. The data were produced by immunoSEQ multiplex PCR, yet TCRdb's version contains in-frame clones alone and is incomplete. Among some 2.1 million clones, 93% were seen once, and the ten largest hold about 1.7%. This sample stems from a study of shared clonotypes between healthy human individuals. Naive CD8 isolation took CD45RO-negative cells positively selected for CCR7 and excluded terminally differentiated effector memory CD45RA+ cells. The V segment lost 10 bases and the J segment 3 bases; nucleotides outside the gene matches: 9. This CDR3 comprises 15 residues. Germline CDR1 and CDR2: MNHEY and SVGAGI.

The material sequenced was naive CD8+ T cells from PBMCs. This chain links TRBV6-5 with TRBJ2-3, with TRBD2 matching over 11 bases. This receptor was taken from a man aged 18 to 29 in good health. Some clones in this sample may be carry-over from other donors' samples. DNA of the CDR3: TGTGCCACCCAAACGGGACTAGCGGTTACAGATACGCAGTATTTT. This sequence encodes CATQTGLAVTDTQYF.